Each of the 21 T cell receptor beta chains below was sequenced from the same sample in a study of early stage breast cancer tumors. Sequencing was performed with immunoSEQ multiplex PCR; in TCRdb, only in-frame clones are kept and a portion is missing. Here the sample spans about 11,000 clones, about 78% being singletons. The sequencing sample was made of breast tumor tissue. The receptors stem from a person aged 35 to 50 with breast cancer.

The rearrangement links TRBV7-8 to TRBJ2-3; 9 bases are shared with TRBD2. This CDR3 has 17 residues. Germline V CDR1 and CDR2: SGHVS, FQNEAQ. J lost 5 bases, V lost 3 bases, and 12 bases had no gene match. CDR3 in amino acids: CASSLVAGDAVGDTQYF. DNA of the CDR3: TGTGCCAGCAGCTTGGTAGCGGGAGACGCGGTGGGAGATACGCAGTATTTT. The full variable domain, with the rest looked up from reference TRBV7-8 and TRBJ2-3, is GAGVSQSPRYKVAKRGQDVALRCDPISGHVSLFWYQQALGQGPEFLTYFQNEAQLDKSGLPSDRFFAERPEGSVSTLKIQRTQQEDSAVYLCASSLVAGDAVGDTQYFGPGTRLTVL.

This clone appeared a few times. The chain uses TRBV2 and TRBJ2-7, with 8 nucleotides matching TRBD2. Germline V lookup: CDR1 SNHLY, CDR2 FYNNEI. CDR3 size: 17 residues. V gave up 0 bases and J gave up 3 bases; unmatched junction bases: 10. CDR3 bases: TGTGCCAGCAGTGAAGCGTGGGGGCTAGCGGGTTACTACGAGCAGTACTTC. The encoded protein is CASSEAWGLAGYYEQYF.

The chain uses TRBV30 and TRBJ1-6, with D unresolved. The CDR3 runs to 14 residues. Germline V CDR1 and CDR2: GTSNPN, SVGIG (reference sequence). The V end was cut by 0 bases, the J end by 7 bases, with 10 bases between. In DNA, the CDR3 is TGTGCCTGGAGTGTACGAGGAGCGAATTCACCCCTCCACTTT. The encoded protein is CAWSVRGANSPLHF.

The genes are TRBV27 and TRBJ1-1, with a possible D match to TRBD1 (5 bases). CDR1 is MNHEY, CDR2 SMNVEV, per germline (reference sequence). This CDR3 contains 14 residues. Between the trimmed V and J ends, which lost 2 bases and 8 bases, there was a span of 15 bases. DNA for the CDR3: TGTGCCAGCAGTTTAATGGCTTCGGGGGTCGAAGCTTTCTTT. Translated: CASSLMASGVEAFF.

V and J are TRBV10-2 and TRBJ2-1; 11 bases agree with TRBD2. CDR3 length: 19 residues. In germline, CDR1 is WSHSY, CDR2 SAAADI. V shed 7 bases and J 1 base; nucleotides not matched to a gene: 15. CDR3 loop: CASTTRGASGRKSYNEQFF. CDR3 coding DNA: TGCGCCAGCACAACTAGGGGGGCTAGCGGGAGGAAGTCCTACAATGAGCAGTTCTTC.

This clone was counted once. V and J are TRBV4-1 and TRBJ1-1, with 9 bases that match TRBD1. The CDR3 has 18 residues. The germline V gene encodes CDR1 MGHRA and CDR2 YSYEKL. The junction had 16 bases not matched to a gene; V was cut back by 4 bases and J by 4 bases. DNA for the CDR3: TGCGCCAGCAGCCCATCCGGGACAGGGATGGAGGGGAGCACTGAAGCTTTCTTT. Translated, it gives CASSPSGTGMEGSTEAFF.

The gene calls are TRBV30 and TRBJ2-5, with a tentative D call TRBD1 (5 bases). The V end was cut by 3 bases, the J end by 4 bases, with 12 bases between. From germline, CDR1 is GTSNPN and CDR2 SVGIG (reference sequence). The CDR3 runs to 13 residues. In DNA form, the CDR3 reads TGTGCCTGGAGGAAACAGGCGACAGAGACCCAGTACTTC. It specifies CAWRKQATETQYF.

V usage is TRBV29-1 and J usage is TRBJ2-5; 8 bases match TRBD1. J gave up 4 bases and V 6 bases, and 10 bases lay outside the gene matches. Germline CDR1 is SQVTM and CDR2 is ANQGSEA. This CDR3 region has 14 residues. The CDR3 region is CSVWGTGSRETQYF. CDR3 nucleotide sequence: TGCAGCGTGTGGGGGACAGGTAGTAGAGAGACCCAGTACTTC.

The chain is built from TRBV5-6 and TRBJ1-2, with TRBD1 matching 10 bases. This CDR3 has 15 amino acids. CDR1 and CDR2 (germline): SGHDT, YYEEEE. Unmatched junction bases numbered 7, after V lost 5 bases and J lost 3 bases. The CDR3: CASRLTGGVDYGYTF. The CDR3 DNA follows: TGTGCCAGCAGACTGACAGGGGGCGTCGACTATGGCTACACCTTC.

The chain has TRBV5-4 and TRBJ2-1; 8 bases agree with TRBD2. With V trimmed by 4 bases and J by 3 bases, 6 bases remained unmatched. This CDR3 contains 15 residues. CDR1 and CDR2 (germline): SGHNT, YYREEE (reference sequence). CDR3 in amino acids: CASSPGLVIYNEQFF. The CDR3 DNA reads TGTGCCAGCAGCCCGGGACTAGTCATCTACAATGAGCAGTTCTTC.

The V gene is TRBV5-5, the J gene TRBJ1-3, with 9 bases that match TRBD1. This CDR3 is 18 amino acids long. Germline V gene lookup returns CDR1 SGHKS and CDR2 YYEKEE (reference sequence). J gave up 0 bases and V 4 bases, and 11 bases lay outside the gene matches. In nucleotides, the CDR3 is TGTGCCAGCAGCCCCTGGGGGACAGGGTCGTTCTCTGGAAACACCATATATTTT. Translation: CASSPWGTGSFSGNTIYF.

The CDR3 is CAGKGGRGEQYF. Here the CDR3 DNA reads TGCGCCGGGAAGGGGGGTCGCGGCGAGCAGTACTTC. The chain recombines TRBV5-1 with TRBJ2-7; D is tentatively TRBD1 or TRBD2 (6 bases each). This CDR3 is built from 12 residues. Trimming shortened V by 10 bases and J by 6 bases, and 17 bases separated the two germline ends. Germline assignment: CDR1 SGHRS and CDR2 YFSETQ. Full variable domain (remainder filled in from reference TRBV5-1 and TRBJ2-7): KAGVTQTPRYLIKTRGQQVTLSCSPISGHRSVSWYQQTPGQGLQFLFEYFSETQRNKGNFPGRFSGRQFSNSRSEMNVSTLELGDSALYLCAGKGGRGEQYFGPGTRLTVT.

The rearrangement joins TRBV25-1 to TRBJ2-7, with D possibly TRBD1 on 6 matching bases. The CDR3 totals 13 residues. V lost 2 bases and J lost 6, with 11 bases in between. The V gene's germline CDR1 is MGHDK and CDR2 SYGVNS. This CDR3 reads CASSEPHRVEQYF. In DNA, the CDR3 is TGTGCCAGCAGTGAACCCCACAGGGTCGAGCAGTACTTC.

DNA for the CDR3: TGTGCCAGCAGTGAGCCTACAAGGGAGCAGTACTTC. Its translation: CASSEPTREQYF. This sequence joins TRBV6-1 and TRBJ2-7; D gene uncertain. The ends were cut back, 3 bases at V and 7 bases at J, with 10 bases in the middle. The CDR3 is 12 residues long. Germline CDR1 is MNHNS and CDR2 is SASEGT.

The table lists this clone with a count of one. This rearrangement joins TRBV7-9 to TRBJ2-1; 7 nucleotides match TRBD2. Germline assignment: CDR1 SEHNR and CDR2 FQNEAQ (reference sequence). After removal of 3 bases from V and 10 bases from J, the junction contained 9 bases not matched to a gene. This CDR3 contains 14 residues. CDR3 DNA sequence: TGTGCCAGCAGCTTTGGGGCGGGAGACGGAGAGCAGTTCTTC. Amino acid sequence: CASSFGAGDGEQFF.

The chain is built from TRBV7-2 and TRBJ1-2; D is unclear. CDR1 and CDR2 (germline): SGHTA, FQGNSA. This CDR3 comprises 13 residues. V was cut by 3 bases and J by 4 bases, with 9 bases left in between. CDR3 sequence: CASSFGRTYGYTF. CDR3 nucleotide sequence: TGTGCCAGCAGCTTCGGACGGACCTATGGCTACACCTTC.

The CDR3 DNA sequence: TGTGCCAGCAAGACCGGGACTAGCGTTACCCTCGACAATGAGCAGTTCTTC. Its protein product is CASKTGTSVTLDNEQFF. The rearrangement uses TRBV2 and TRBJ2-1; 10 bases are shared with TRBD2. Germline V gene sequence: CDR1 SNHLY, CDR2 FYNNEI. After removal of 7 bases from V and 5 bases from J, the junction contained 14 bases not matched to a gene. The CDR3 has 17 amino acids.

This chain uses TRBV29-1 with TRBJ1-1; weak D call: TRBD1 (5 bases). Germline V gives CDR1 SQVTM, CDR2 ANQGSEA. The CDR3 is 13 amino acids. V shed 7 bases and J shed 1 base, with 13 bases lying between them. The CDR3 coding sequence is TGCAGCGCCACACAGGCTCCGAACACTGAAGCTTTCTTT. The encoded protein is CSATQAPNTEAFF.

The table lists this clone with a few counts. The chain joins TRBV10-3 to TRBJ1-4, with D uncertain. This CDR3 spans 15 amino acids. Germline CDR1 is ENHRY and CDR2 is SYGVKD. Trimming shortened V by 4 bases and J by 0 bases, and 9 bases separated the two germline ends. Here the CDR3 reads CAISADGATNEKLFF. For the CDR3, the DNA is TGTGCCATCAGTGCGGACGGTGCAACTAATGAAAAACTGTTTTTT.

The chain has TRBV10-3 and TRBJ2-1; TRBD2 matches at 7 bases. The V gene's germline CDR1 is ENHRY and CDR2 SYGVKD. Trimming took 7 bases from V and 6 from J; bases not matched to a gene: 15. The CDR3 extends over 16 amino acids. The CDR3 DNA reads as TGTGCCATCAACCGGGATTACGGACTAGGTGGCAATGAGCAGTTCTTC. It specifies CAINRDYGLGGNEQFF.

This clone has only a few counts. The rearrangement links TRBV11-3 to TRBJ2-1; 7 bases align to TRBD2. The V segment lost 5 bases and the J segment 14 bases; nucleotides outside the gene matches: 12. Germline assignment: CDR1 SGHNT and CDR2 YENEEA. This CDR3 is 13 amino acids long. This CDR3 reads CASSLSRPGLKFF. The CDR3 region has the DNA TGTGCCAGCAGCCTATCCCGTCCGGGACTAAAGTTCTTC.